These T cell receptor beta chains were read from a single sample in a study of read filtering for tumor transcriptome and immune sequencing. TCRdb recomputed calls from the reads with MiXCR, one row per CDR3 protein. Here the sample spans some 120,000 distinct CDR3 sequences, approximately 12% being singletons. The sequencing sample was made of a population of CD138-negative cells sorted from bone marrow. All receptors come from a donor over 35 with multiple myeloma. Each CDR3 is given with its conserved first and last residue. A D gene is named only where the DNA matches it firmly. Where a row states a size, it is once, few, many or the class of an expanded clone; other rows omit it.

J | D | V | size | DNA | CDR3
TRBJ2-1 | TRBD2 | TRBV29-1 | few | TGCAGCGTATGGTTGGGAGGGAGGAGTGAGCAGTTCTTC | CSVWLGGRSEQFF
TRBJ2-2 | . | TRBV11-2 | many | TGTGCCAGCAGCTTAGGTTCCACCGGGGAGCTGTTTTTT | CASSLGSTGELFF
TRBJ2-1 | TRBD2 | TRBV20-1 | many | TGCAGTGCCGTAAAGACTAGCGGCTACGGGGATGAGCAGTTCTTC | CSAVKTSGYGDEQFF
TRBJ2-5 | TRBD2 | TRBV20-1 | few | TGCAGTGCTAGAGACGACCGACTAGCGGGGGGGCGGAAGACCCAGTACTTC | CSARDDRLAGGRKTQYF
TRBJ1-1 | TRBD1 | TRBV18 | . | TGTGCCAGCTCACCCAACAGGGGGTTAAATACTGAAGCTTTCTTT | CASSPNRGLNTEAFF
TRBJ2-7 | . | TRBV20-1 | many | TGCAGTGCTAGAGATATGGACCGCCCATACTCCTACGAGCAGTACTTC | CSARDMDRPYSYEQYF
TRBJ1-5 | . | TRBV15 | few | TGTGCCACCAGCAGAGATTTCGGGAATCAGCCCCAGCATTTT | CATSRDFGNQPQHF
TRBJ1-1 | . | TRBV7-8 | many | TGTGCCAGCGCACCCCGGGGCAGGGGCTCCCTGAACACTGAAGCTTTCTTT | CASAPRGRGSLNTEAFF
TRBJ2-1 | . | TRBV4-1 | many | TGCGCCAGCAGCCAAGTTGAAGGGAATGAGCAGTTCTTC | CASSQVEGNEQFF
TRBJ1-1 | . | TRBV7-6 | many | TGTGCCAGCAGCTTAGGAAGAGACGTCACTGAAGCTTTCTTT | CASSLGRDVTEAFF
TRBJ2-3 | . | TRBV7-9 | many | TGTGCCCTGGGGGGCGTACGGATCACAGATACGCAGTATTTT | CALGGVRITDTQYF
TRBJ1-5 | TRBD1 | TRBV29-1 | many | TGCAGCGTAAGGGACAGGGCCGGGCAGCCCCAGCATTTT | CSVRDRAGQPQHF
TRBJ2-3 | . | TRBV5-1 | . | TGCGCCAGTCGACAGAGCACAGATACGCAGTATTTT | CASRQSTDTQYF
TRBJ1-2 | . | TRBV12-3/TRBV12-4 | many | TGTGCCAGCAGCTGGGCCGGGTCTGGCTACACCTTC | CASSWAGSGYTF
TRBJ2-1 | . | TRBV6-5 | many | TGTGCCAGCAGTTCGGGACGGGGTCACAATGAGCAGTTCTTC | CASSSGRGHNEQFF
TRBJ1-1 | TRBD1 | TRBV6-5 | many | TGTGCCAGCAGTTACGACAGGGATGGCACTGAAGCTTTCTTT | CASSYDRDGTEAFF